Each of the 28 T cell receptor beta chains below was sequenced from the same sample in a study of blood T cell repertoires in COVID-19. Repertoires were generated with immunoSEQ multiplex PCR, while TCRdb's copy carries only in-frame clones and drops some. In the table there are some 140,000 clones, just under 85% of which are singletons. The sample taken for sequencing was peripheral blood. Receptors originate from an elderly woman with acute or convalescent COVID-19.

V is TRBV6-5 and J is TRBJ1-6; TRBD1 agrees at 7 bases. Trimming removed 6 bases from V and 7 bases from J; junction bases left unmatched: 6. CDR3 length equals 14 residues. Germline CDR1 reads MNHEY; CDR2 reads SVGAGI. In nucleotides, the CDR3 is TGTGCCAGCAGCGTAGACAGGGTCAATTCACCCCTCCACTTT. The encoded protein is CASSVDRVNSPLHF.

J is TRBJ2-2 and V is TRBV7-8; 8 positions agree with TRBD1. V was clipped by 1 base and J by 6 bases; unmatched bases: 4. The CDR3 length is 15 residues. CDR1 is SGHVS and CDR2 is FQNEAQ in the germline V gene. CDR3 in amino acids: CASSLGAGGPGELFF. The CDR3 coding sequence is TGTGCCAGCAGCTTAGGGGCAGGGGGCCCCGGGGAGCTGTTTTTT. The full variable domain, its missing parts supplied by reference TRBV7-8 and TRBJ2-2, is GAGVSQSPRYKVAKRGQDVALRCDPISGHVSLFWYQQALGQGPEFLTYFQNEAQLDKSGLPSDRFFAERPEGSVSTLKIQRTQQEDSAVYLCASSLGAGGPGELFFGEGSRLTVL.

The V call is TRBV4-1, the J call TRBJ2-3; D gene unclear. V was trimmed by 2 bases and J by 11 bases, leaving 8 bases between them. This CDR3 contains 11 residues. Germline lookup yields CDR1 MGHRA and CDR2 YSYEKL. The CDR3 sequence: CASSQSRGQYF. In DNA form, the CDR3 reads TGCGCCAGCAGCCAATCGCGTGGGCAGTATTTT.

The CDR3 here is CASSRGGTGGGQPQHF. Written as DNA, the CDR3 is TGTGCCAGCAGCCGGGGAGGGACAGGGGGCGGTCAGCCCCAGCATTTT. The chain couples TRBV7-9 to TRBJ1-5; 12 bases fit TRBD1. Germline CDR1 is SEHNR and CDR2 is FQNEAQ (reference sequence). Trimming took 5 bases from V and 6 from J; bases not matched to a gene: 8. The CDR3 loop spans 16 amino acids. The variable domain in full, completed from reference TRBV7-9 and TRBJ1-5, reads DTGVSQNPRHKITKRGQNVTFRCDPISEHNRLYWYRQTLGQGPEFLTYFQNEAQLEKSRLLSDRFSAERPKGSFSTLEIQRTEQGDSAMYLCASSRGGTGGGQPQHFGDGTRLSIL.

V and J are TRBV5-1 and TRBJ1-1; D is perhaps TRBD1 (6 bases). From germline, CDR1 is SGHRS and CDR2 YFSETQ. CDR3 length equals 15 residues. Trimming left V 4 bases short and J 5 bases short, with 18 bases between. The chain's CDR3 is CASSPIRTQGTEAFF. The DNA for the CDR3 is TGCGCCAGCAGCCCGATCCGGACCCAGGGGACTGAAGCTTTCTTT.

The chain links TRBV29-1 to TRBJ1-5, with D maybe TRBD1 (5 bases). V was shortened by 5 bases and J by 5 bases, with 13 bases between the two germline ends. Per the germline V gene, CDR1 is SQVTM and CDR2 is ANQGSEA. This CDR3 comprises 13 residues. The CDR3 DNA reads TGCAGCGTTAAGCAGGGTGTGGATCAGCCCCAGCATTTT. Translated: CSVKQGVDQPQHF.

The chain carries TRBV19 and TRBJ2-7; the match to TRBD1 covers 7 bases. The CDR3 is 14 residues long. Per germline, CDR1 LNHDA and CDR2 SQIVND (reference sequence). Unmatched junction bases numbered 13, after V lost 7 bases and J lost 7 bases. The CDR3: CASNPTGEFGEQYF. CDR3 bases: TGTGCCAGTAATCCAACAGGGGAGTTTGGGGAGCAGTACTTC.

The sample holds a few counts of this clone. The V call is TRBV29-1, the J call TRBJ2-2, with TRBD2 matching over 10 bases. The ends lost 8 bases at V and 2 bases at J; junction bases unmatched: 8. Germline assignment: CDR1 SQVTM and CDR2 ANQGSEA. The CDR3 runs to 15 residues. The CDR3 nucleotides read TGCAGCCCTGAGCGGGGGGGCCTAAACACCGGGGAGCTGTTTTTT. It yields the protein CSPERGGLNTGELFF.

This clone was seen just once. This CDR3 reads CASSSSGGRSGNTIYF. CDR3 sequence (DNA): TGTGCCAGCAGCTCGTCCGGAGGGCGGTCAGGAAACACCATATATTTT. The J gene is TRBJ1-3, the V gene TRBV7-9; D is unclear. Germline V lookup: CDR1 SEHNR, CDR2 FQNEAQ (reference sequence). The CDR3 runs 16 residues. V lost 4 bases, J lost 4 bases, and 17 bases lay in between. Full variable domain (remainder filled in from reference TRBV7-9 and TRBJ1-3): DTGVSQNPRHKITKRGQNVTFRCDPISEHNRLYWYRQTLGQGPEFLTYFQNEAQLEKSRLLSDRFSAERPKGSFSTLEIQRTEQGDSAMYLCASSSSGGRSGNTIYFGEGSWLTVV.

This clone was seen only once. The chain couples TRBV21-1 to TRBJ2-7; the D segment call TRBD1 is taken from the table without a DNA check. TRBV21-1 is a pseudogene segment. This CDR3 is built from 18 residues. In DNA, the CDR3 is TGTGCCAGCAGCGCCCTAGAGGGGGCCGGGACAGCGGACTACGAGCAGTACTTC. This codes for CASSALEGAGTADYEQYF.

J is TRBJ2-1 and V is TRBV7-9; possibly TRBD2 for D (5 bases). V was cut by 0 bases and J by 9 bases, with 18 bases left in between. CDR1 SEHNR and CDR2 FQNEAQ come from the germline V gene (reference sequence). The CDR3 covers 16 residues. The DNA of the CDR3 is TGTGCCAGCAGCTTAGCCGCTAAGTTTGCCGCGGGTGAGCAGTTCTTC. Translation: CASSLAAKFAAGEQFF.

The chain is built from TRBV2 and TRBJ2-5, with 10 bases aligning to TRBD1. Trimming cost V 8 bases and J 5 bases; bases outside gene matches: 2. The CDR3 loop spans 12 amino acids. The germline gives CDR1 SNHLY, CDR2 FYNNEI. DNA for the CDR3: TGTGCCAGCGGACAGGGGGGGGAGACCCAGTACTTC. Its protein product is CASGQGGETQYF. The full variable domain, its missing parts supplied by reference TRBV2 and TRBJ2-5, is EPEVTQTPSHQVTQMGQEVILRCVPISNHLYFYWYRQILGQKVEFLVSFYNNEISEKSEIFDDQFSVERPDGSNFTLKIRSTKLEDSAMYFCASGQGGETQYFGPGTRLLVL.

The chain uses TRBV20-1 and TRBJ1-2; 7 bases are a match to TRBD1. CDR3 size: 14 residues. Germline values: CDR1 DFQATT, CDR2 SNEGSKA (reference sequence). V lost 3 bases and J lost 4; bases outside the gene matches: 8. In nucleotides, the CDR3 is TGCAGTGCTAGTTCCTCGGGACAGTCCTATGGCTACACCTTC. Its protein is CSASSSGQSYGYTF.

This clone came up once. J is TRBJ1-2 and V is TRBV19; D may be TRBD1 (6 bases). V lost 6 bases to trimming and J lost 2 bases, with 13 bases between them. The CDR3 is 14 residues long. CDR1 is LNHDA and CDR2 is SQIVND in the germline V gene (reference sequence). The CDR3, as DNA: TGTGCCAGTAGGAAGGGGGAGGGGAACTATGGCTACACCTTC. This codes for CASRKGEGNYGYTF.

The gene calls are TRBV18 and TRBJ1-3; 7 bases map to TRBD1. The V gene end was trimmed by 6 bases and the J gene end by 4 bases; junction bases not matched to a gene: 9. CDR3 length equals 15 residues. Germline V CDR1 and CDR2: KGHSH, LQKENI. In DNA form, the CDR3 reads TGTGCCAGCTCGCTACAGGGGTTGAGAGGAAACACCATATATTTT. Its protein is CASSLQGLRGNTIYF.

This clone appeared a few times. At the DNA level, this CDR3 is encoded by other sequences in the same sample as well. The J gene is TRBJ1-2, the V gene TRBV6-5; TRBD1 aligns across 8 bases. Per germline, CDR1 MNHEY and CDR2 SVGAGI. The ends lost 6 bases at V and 3 bases at J; junction bases unmatched: 3. There are 13 residues in the CDR3. CDR3 nucleotides: TGTGCCAGCAGCCCAGGGGGCTACTATGGCTACACCTTC. Protein: CASSPGGYYGYTF.

The V and J genes are TRBV18 and TRBJ1-1; unclear D gene. The V end lost 5 bases, the J end lost 0 bases, and 4 bases lay between the germline ends. The length of the CDR3 is 12 residues. Germline CDR1 reads KGHSH; CDR2 reads LQKENI. Written as DNA, the CDR3 is TGTGCCAGCTCAGGCATGAACACTGAAGCTTTCTTT. Its protein is CASSGMNTEAFF.

This clone was found a few times. One end of the junction is discordant with germline, which a read error may explain. This chain connects TRBV2 to TRBJ1-2; TRBD1 agrees at 7 bases. The germline CDR1 and CDR2 sequences are SNHLY and FYNNEI. This CDR3 has 13 amino acids. The CDR3 region has the DNA TGTGCCAGCAGCGAAGACAGGGTCCCTGGCTACACCTTC. Translation: CASSEDRVPGYTF.

V is TRBV6-1 and J is TRBJ1-2; TRBD1 might be the D (6 bases). The ends were cut back, 2 bases at V and 6 bases at J, with 16 bases in the middle. Germline V gene data show CDR1 as MNHNS and CDR2 as SASEGT. The CDR3 runs 15 residues. CDR3 bases: TGTGCCAGCAGTGAATCCGGCCCAGAGGGGGATGGCTACACCTTC. It translates to CASSESGPEGDGYTF.

The chain combines TRBV19 with TRBJ2-3; D unclear. The CDR3 contains 13 residues. Trimming took 10 bases from V and 0 from J, leaving 11 bases between them. Germline CDR1 reads LNHDA; CDR2 reads SQIVND (reference sequence). CDR3 sequence reads: CATLPTSTDTQYF. In nucleotides, the CDR3 is TGTGCCACTCTCCCGACTAGCACAGATACGCAGTATTTT. Based on the CDR3 plus reference TRBV19 and TRBJ2-3, the full variable domain is DGGITQSPKYLFRKEGQNVTLSCEQNLNHDAMYWYRQDPGQGLRLIYYSQIVNDFQKGDIAEGYSVSREKKESFPLTVTSAQKNPTAFYLCATLPTSTDTQYFGPGTRLTVL.

This clone is a singleton in its sample. The chain links TRBV7-6 to TRBJ2-7, with 10 bases aligning to TRBD2. The length of the CDR3 is 15 residues. Losses at the gene ends were 2 bases for V and 5 bases for J; bases not matched to a gene: 6. Per the germline V gene, CDR1 is SGHVS and CDR2 is FNYEAQ. The CDR3 loop is CASSLRGLAGDEQYF. The CDR3 nucleotides read TGTGCCAGCAGCTTACGCGGGCTAGCGGGGGACGAGCAGTACTTC.

V is TRBV5-1 and J is TRBJ2-3; D may be TRBD2 (5 bases). The CDR3 runs 14 residues. The V end lost 0 bases, the J end lost 5 bases, and 10 bases lay between the germline ends. From germline, CDR1 is SGHRS and CDR2 YFSETQ. CDR3 protein: CASSLGGPQDTQYF. The CDR3 DNA reads TGCGCCAGCAGCTTGGGCGGGCCCCAAGATACGCAGTATTTT.

The J gene is TRBJ2-5, the V gene TRBV24-1; no clear D gene. The CDR3 has 15 amino acids. Germline-derived CDR1 and CDR2 are KGHDR and SFDVKD. With 2 bases removed from V and 5 bases from J, the gap between germline ends came to 14 bases. The CDR3: CATSDSKRSGETQYF. As DNA, the CDR3 is TGTGCCACCAGTGATTCCAAGAGGTCTGGGGAGACCCAGTACTTC.

The genes are TRBV5-4 and TRBJ2-7; 8 nucleotides line up with TRBD2. With V trimmed by 3 bases and J by 4 bases, 6 bases remained unmatched. CDR1 and CDR2 (germline): SGHNT, YYREEE (reference sequence). CDR3 size: 14 residues. CDR3 DNA: TGTGCCAGCAGCTCGGGCGGGGGGTTTTACGAGCAGTACTTC. Translating gives CASSSGGGFYEQYF.

The rearrangement uses TRBV23-1 and TRBJ2-7; D is perhaps TRBD2 (6 bases). TRBV23-1 counts as an open reading frame of uncertain function. V shed 8 bases and J shed 2 bases, with 19 bases lying between them. The CDR3 length is 15 residues. CDR3 DNA sequence: TGCGCCAGCCCAGCCCCCCGGGACTGCCCCTACGAGCAGTACTTC. Translation gives CASPAPRDCPYEQYF.

J is TRBJ1-1 and V is TRBV5-1; D gene uncertain. Germline V CDR1 and CDR2: SGHRS, YFSETQ. CDR3 size: 13 residues. Trimming took off 0 bases at V and 7 bases at J, with 10 bases between the two ends. The CDR3 DNA reads TGCGCCAGCAGCTTGGGCCCTGGAGGTGAAGCTTTCTTT. This encodes CASSLGPGGEAFF.

This chain links TRBV5-6 with TRBJ2-1; D not resolved. The CDR3 is 12 amino acids. The V end was cut by 1 base, the J end by 5 bases, with 4 bases between. Germline V gives CDR1 SGHDT, CDR2 YYEEEE. Here the CDR3 reads CASSLIDNEQFF. The CDR3 DNA sequence: TGTGCCAGCAGCTTGATCGACAATGAGCAGTTCTTC.

V and J are TRBV9 and TRBJ2-5, with D maybe TRBD2 (5 bases). The CDR3 covers 14 residues. V lost 3 bases, J lost 8 bases, and 17 bases lay in between. Germline values: CDR1 SGDLS, CDR2 YYNGEE. CDR3 bases: TGTGCCAGCAGCGCGGCGGGCCCGATCGCCACCCAGTACTTC. Translating gives CASSAAGPIATQYF.